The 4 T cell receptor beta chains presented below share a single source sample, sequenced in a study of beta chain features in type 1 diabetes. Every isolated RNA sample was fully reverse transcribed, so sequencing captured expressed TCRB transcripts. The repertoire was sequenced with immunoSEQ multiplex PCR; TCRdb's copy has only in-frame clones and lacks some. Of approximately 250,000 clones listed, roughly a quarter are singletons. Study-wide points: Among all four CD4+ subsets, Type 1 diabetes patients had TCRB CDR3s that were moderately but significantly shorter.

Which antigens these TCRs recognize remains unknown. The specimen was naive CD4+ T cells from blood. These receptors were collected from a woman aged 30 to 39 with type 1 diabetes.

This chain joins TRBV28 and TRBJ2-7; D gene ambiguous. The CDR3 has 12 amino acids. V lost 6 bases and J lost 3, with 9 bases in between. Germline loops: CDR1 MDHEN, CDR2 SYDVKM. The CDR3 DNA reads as TGTGCCAGCAGGCCGACTTACTACGAGCAGTACTTC. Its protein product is CASRPTYYEQYF.

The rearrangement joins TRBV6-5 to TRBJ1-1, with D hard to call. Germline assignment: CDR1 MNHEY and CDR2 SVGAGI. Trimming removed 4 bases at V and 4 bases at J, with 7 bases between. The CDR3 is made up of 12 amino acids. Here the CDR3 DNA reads TGTGCCAGCAGTTCCGGACTCACTGAAGCTTTCTTT. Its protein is CASSSGLTEAFF.

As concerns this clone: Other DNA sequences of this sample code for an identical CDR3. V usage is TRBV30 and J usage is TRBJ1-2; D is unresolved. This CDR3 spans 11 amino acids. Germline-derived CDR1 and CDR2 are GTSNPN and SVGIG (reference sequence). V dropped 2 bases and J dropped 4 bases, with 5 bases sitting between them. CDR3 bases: TGTGCCTGGAGTAGGAGCTATGGCTACACCTTC. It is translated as CAWSRSYGYTF.

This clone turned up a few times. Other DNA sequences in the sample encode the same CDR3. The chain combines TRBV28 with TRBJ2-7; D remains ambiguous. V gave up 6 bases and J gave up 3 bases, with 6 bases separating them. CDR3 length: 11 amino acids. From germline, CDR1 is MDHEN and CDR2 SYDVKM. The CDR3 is CASRQLYEQYF. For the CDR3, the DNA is TGTGCCAGCAGACAGCTCTACGAGCAGTACTTC.